This TCR beta chain comes out of a study of T cell responses to AZD1222 COVID-19 vaccine. Repertoires were generated with immunoSEQ multiplex PCR, while TCRdb's copy carries only in-frame clones and drops some. The sample lists roughly 160,000 clones, 80% to 95% seen once, with 1.6% in the top ten. CDR3 length: 14 amino acids. In germline, CDR1 is MNHEY, CDR2 SVGAGI. Trimming left V 6 bases short and J 3 bases short, with 13 bases between. The chain links TRBV6-5 to TRBJ2-3; D is ambiguous. The sequences come from peripheral blood, collected on day 0 of AZD1222 vaccination. The receptor was derived from an adult in good health. The CDR3 DNA is TGTGCCAGCAGGTATACGAGGCGGACAGATACGCAGTATTTT. Translating gives CASRYTRRTDTQYF.